This T cell receptor (beta chain) was sequenced for a study of blood T cell repertoires in COVID-19. As for the study in general: Researchers got acute and convalescent COVID-19 samples from the United States, Italy and Spain. PBMCs, B-cell-depleted T cells, or T cells provided the cDNA or gDNA that made up the material.

This CDR3 spans 19 amino acids. CDR1 is LGHDT, CDR2 YNNKEL, per germline (reference sequence). The germline V and J ends were trimmed by 4 bases and 0 bases, with 19 bases remaining between them. Authors' analysis steps: Nucleated cell number was recorded as an estimate derived from reference gene primer amplification. TCRdb's table, derived via immunoSEQ multiplex PCR, lists solely in-frame clones and lacks some. V and J calls and clone size are as listed in that table; D and trimming were resolved from the DNA. The sample has some 150,000 clones, around four fifths seen once; the top ten hold roughly 4.5%.

The material sequenced was peripheral blood. The chain uses TRBV3-1 (or the pseudogene TRBV3-2) and TRBJ2-6; no reliable D call. The TCR originated in a human donor in a cohort sampled during active COVID-19. CDR3 sequence (DNA): TGTGCCAGCAGCCCCCTTACGAGGTATAGTTCCTCTGGGGCCAACGTCCTGACTTTC. Translating it yields CASSPLTRYSSSGANVLTF.